Included here is one TCR beta chain sequence, with context. TCRdb called the RT-PCR reads again in MiXCR, with one record for every CDR3 protein. The repertoire has 900,000 to 1,000,000 distinct CDR3 sequences, roughly 18% of them found once; the top ten carry around 6%. Germline values: CDR1 MGHRA, CDR2 YSYEKL. Trimming removed 1 base at V and 7 bases at J, with 11 bases between. The CDR3 is 14 residues long. The data stem from a study of patients and donors after allogeneic stem cell transplantation. This sequence joins TRBV4-1 and TRBJ2-1; D not certain. This receptor was obtained from a human donor who was either an allogeneic HSCT recipient or a stem cell or donor lymphocyte infusion donor (not recorded which). It is not recorded whose cells these are; they may come from a transplant donor. The sample consisted of blood, either unsorted or a sorted T cell fraction (not recorded which). The CDR3 nucleotides read TGCGCCAGCAGCCAAGGTGCCCTTTGGAATGAGCAGTTCTTC. This sequence encodes CASSQGALWNEQFF.